This TCR beta chain was captured in a study of cytotoxic CD8 clonotypes in ibrutinib-treated CLL. Study background: After a median of about six years, roughly 14 patients stayed remitted and some 12 progressed; responses had been partial in 24 and complete in 2.

This clone was found once. What it binds is not known. Overall study results and limits: Sampling of sustained-remission and progressing patients occurred at differing times. Clonality (at baseline) was higher than in age-matched healthy donors and tracked circulating CD8+ T-cell counts.

The CDR3 contains 15 residues. Germline loops: CDR1 GTSNPN, CDR2 SVGIG (reference sequence). The ends were cut back, 4 bases at V and 4 bases at J, with 17 bases in the middle. Only in-frame clones appear in the TCRdb table, and some are missing; sequencing was by immunoSEQ multiplex PCR. The sample lists 150,000 to 200,000 clones, less than 85% occurring once. This clonotype originated in a human donor with chronic lymphocytic leukemia. The chain is built from TRBV30 and TRBJ1-5; possible D gene TRBD1, 5 bases. Sequenced here: PBMCs, sampled after 24 months of ibrutinib treatment. The CDR3 nucleotides read TGTGCCTGGACCTTCCAGGGACTTCCAAATCAGCCCCAGCATTTT. This encodes CAWTFQGLPNQPQHF.